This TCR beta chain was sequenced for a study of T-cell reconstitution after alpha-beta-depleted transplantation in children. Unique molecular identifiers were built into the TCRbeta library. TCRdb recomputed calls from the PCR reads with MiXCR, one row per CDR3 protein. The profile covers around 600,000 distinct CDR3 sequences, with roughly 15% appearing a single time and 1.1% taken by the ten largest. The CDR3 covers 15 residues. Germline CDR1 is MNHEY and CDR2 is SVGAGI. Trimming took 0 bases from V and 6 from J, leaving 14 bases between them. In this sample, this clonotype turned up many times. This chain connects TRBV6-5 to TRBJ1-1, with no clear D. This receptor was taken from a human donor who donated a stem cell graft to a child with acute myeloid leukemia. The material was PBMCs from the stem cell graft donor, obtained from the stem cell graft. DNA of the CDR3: TGTGCCAGCAGTTACTCGATTTTTGCTGGACCTGAAGCTTTCTTT. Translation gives CASSYSIFAGPEAFF.